The sequence of this T cell receptor (beta chain) was determined in a study of cytomegalovirus exposure and HLA in healthy donors. Study-level findings and limits: Associated with HLA alleles at 0.05 false discovery rate in a later analysis were some 18,000 TCR beta sequences. The number of N-insertions in an Asian-associated ancestry cluster was reportedly below the 666-donor mean in a later analysis. Across donors, presence/absence analyses took sequencing depth to be roughly uniform. The CMV antigen specificity of a few CMV-associated chains was confirmed through in vitro analysis.

This CDR3 comprises 13 residues. V gave up 6 bases and J gave up 5 bases; unmatched junction bases: 7. Per the germline V gene, CDR1 is LNHDA and CDR2 is SQIVND (reference sequence). PCR was performed using 60 Vbeta and 13 Jbeta primers. Clones were sequenced by immunoSEQ multiplex PCR, and TCRdb holds only the in-frame ones, with some missing. The table includes about 130,000 clones, 70% to 85% detected once. Points on this clone: Antigen specificity is unknown.

The source material was PBMCs. This receptor was obtained from a young woman in good health and CMV-seropositive. The chain is built from TRBV19 and TRBJ2-7; 7 bases fit TRBD1. CDR3 in DNA: TGTGCCAGTAGGTCACAGGGGCTCGACGAGCAGTACTTC. Its protein product is CASRSQGLDEQYF.